The T cell receptor beta chain described here comes from a study of shared clonotypes between healthy human individuals. Concerning this clone: Its antigen is unknown.

This table comes from immunoSEQ multiplex PCR, and its TCRdb copy is limited to in-frame clones, with some not included. The sample consists of millions of clones, approximately 95% of them appearing once. Germline V gene lookup returns CDR1 MNHNS and CDR2 SASEGT. The CDR3 extends over 16 amino acids. The ends lost 3 bases at V and 5 bases at J; junction bases unmatched: 12. Study-level points and caveats: Depth of sequencing was expected to influence donor clonotype sharing.

The material sequenced was naive CD4+ T cells sorted from blood. Subset specified: CD45RA+ positively selected. The genes are TRBV6-1 and TRBJ2-7; TRBD1 matches 8 bases. This clonotype originated in a man between 18 and 35 years old in good health. The chain's CDR3 is CASSESQGAGYHEQYF. The DNA of the CDR3 is TGTGCCAGCAGTGAGTCGCAGGGGGCAGGGTACCACGAGCAGTACTTC.